This T cell receptor (beta chain) was observed in a study of blood T cell repertoires in COVID-19. In the study overall: Sites in the United States, Italy and Spain provided acute and convalescent COVID-19 samples. In each case, the material was cDNA or gDNA derived from T cells, B-cell-depleted T cells, or PBMCs.

Methods used by the authors: Reference gene primer amplification in the assay estimated nucleated cell counts. TCRdb keeps only in-frame clones here, not all; method: immunoSEQ multiplex PCR. V and J calls and clone size are copied from that table; D and trimming were computed from the DNA. The profile shows approximately 150,000 clones, around 81% of them singletons. The CDR3 loop spans 15 amino acids. Germline V lookup: CDR1 MNHEY, CDR2 SVGAGI. Between the trimmed V and J ends, which lost 11 bases and 8 bases, there was a span of 27 bases. What was sequenced was peripheral blood. This clonotype was obtained from a man in his 60s with active or convalescent COVID-19. The rearrangement links TRBV6-5 to TRBJ1-2; D not resolved. The CDR3: CASLNVVTLPEGYTF. Written as DNA, the CDR3 is TGTGCCTCCCTAAATGTGGTGACTCTACCTGAAGGCTACACCTTC.